Listed here are 22 T cell receptor beta chains from one sample, sequenced in a study of T cell responses to AZD1222 COVID-19 vaccine (dated by TCRdb to the early 2020s). The intended sense of this specimen's time point label: baseline before first vaccination. Libraries were constructed by the immunoSEQ multiplex PCR assay. This is the immuneACCESS table as TCRdb keeps it, with only in-frame sequences that have V and J called. A part of the clones is gone; compared with another copy, unresolved V genes explain less than half, and the rest is unexplained. The sample profile shows 140,000 or so clones; roughly 88% of them were found once. The top ten clonotypes cover roughly 3.8% of the sample. Specimen: peripheral blood, collected on day 0 of AZD1222 vaccination. The origin of the receptors is an adult in good health.

This chain links TRBV9 with TRBJ1-6; 10 bases agree with TRBD1. The CDR3 spans 15 residues. Germline loops: CDR1 SGDLS, CDR2 YYNGEE. Trimming cost V 4 bases and J 7 bases; bases outside gene matches: 5. CDR3 DNA sequence: TGTGCCAGCAGCCTATCGACAGGGGGCAATTCACCCCTCCACTTT. Translated: CASSLSTGGNSPLHF.

The V call is TRBV30, the J call TRBJ1-5; D unresolved. CDR3 length equals 14 residues. Between the trimmed V and J ends, which lost 2 bases and 1 base, there was a span of 9 bases. Germline-derived CDR1 and CDR2 are GTSNPN and SVGIG (reference sequence). CDR3 in DNA: TGTGCCTGGAGTACGGGATCAAGCAATCAGCCCCAGCATTTT. Protein product: CAWSTGSSNQPQHF.

This clone has just a few counts. Other DNA sequences in this specimen translate into the identical CDR3. This rearrangement joins TRBV7-6 to TRBJ2-1; 8 positions match TRBD2. Germline V CDR1 and CDR2: SGHVS, FNYEAQ. Trimming cost V 1 base and J 0 bases; bases outside gene matches: 2. The CDR3 is 16 amino acids. CDR3 coding DNA: TGTGCCAGCAGCTTAGTTGCGGGAGGCTCCTACAATGAGCAGTTCTTC. Its protein is CASSLVAGGSYNEQFF.

In this sample, this clone turned up once. CDR3 bases: TGTGCCAGTAGCGGGACAGGAACTAACTATGGCTACACCTTC. Translated: CASSGTGTNYGYTF. This chain links TRBV19 with TRBJ1-2, with 8 positions matching TRBD1. Germline V gene lookup returns CDR1 LNHDA and CDR2 SQIVND (reference sequence). V trimming: 6 bases; J trimming: 0 bases; junction bases outside the gene matches: 3. This CDR3 comprises 14 residues.

This rearrangement joins TRBV6-1 to TRBJ1-2, with a possible D match to TRBD1 (5 bases). This CDR3 has 14 amino acids. Trimming removed 0 bases at V and 4 bases at J, with 9 bases between. Germline V gives CDR1 MNHNS, CDR2 SASEGT. The CDR3 DNA follows: TGTGCCAGCAGTGAAGCGAGGACATCCTATGGCTACACCTTC. Its protein is CASSEARTSYGYTF.

The V call is TRBV4-2, the J call TRBJ2-3, with TRBD2 as a possible D gene (5 bases). Germline V gene data show CDR1 as LGHNA and CDR2 as YNFKEQ. The germline V and J ends were trimmed by 1 base and 3 bases, with 14 bases remaining between them. This CDR3 is built from 16 residues. The CDR3 DNA reads TGTGCCAGCAGCCAAGGGGCTAGCAGCTGGACAGATACGCAGTATTTT. Translating gives CASSQGASSWTDTQYF.

The chain links TRBV3-1 (or the pseudogene TRBV3-2) to TRBJ1-2; D is possibly TRBD1 (6 bases). The CDR3 contains 15 residues. Germline values: CDR1 LGHDT, CDR2 YNNKEL (reference sequence). V was cut by 0 bases and J by 6 bases, with 14 bases left in between. The CDR3 DNA is TGTGCCAGCAGCCAAGAGAGGGCGACAGGTCATGGCTACACCTTC. This translates into CASSQERATGHGYTF.

V gene TRBV7-2 combines with J gene TRBJ1-5, with D perhaps matching TRBD1 (6 bases). Germline V gene sequence: CDR1 SGHTA, CDR2 FQGNSA. V was pared by 6 bases and J by 7 bases, with 19 bases between. The CDR3 is 15 amino acids. The CDR3 coding sequence is TGTGCCAGCAGTTTTGGGACTTCGGGGGCGCAGCCCCAGCATTTT. Translating it yields CASSFGTSGAQPQHF.

J is TRBJ2-1 and V is TRBV4-1; perhaps TRBD1 as D (7 bases). The CDR3 is 19 residues long. The V end was cut by 0 bases, the J end by 12 bases, with 30 bases between. CDR1 and CDR2 from the germline V gene are MGHRA and YSYEKL. The CDR3 DNA sequence: TGCGCCAGCAGCCAAGAATTATTGGAGTCGCAGGGGGGAGGTTCGGCGCAGTTCTTC. Encoded protein: CASSQELLESQGGGSAQFF.

The J gene is TRBJ1-5, the V gene TRBV5-1; D unclear. CDR1 and CDR2 from the germline V gene are SGHRS and YFSETQ. Trimming took off 4 bases at V and 5 bases at J, with 13 bases between the two ends. The CDR3 is 14 residues long. This CDR3 reads CASSPTLGYQPQHF. In nucleotides, the CDR3 is TGCGCCAGCAGCCCTACCTTGGGATATCAGCCCCAGCATTTT.

The V gene is TRBV5-4, the J gene TRBJ2-2; weak D call: TRBD2 (5 bases). The germline V and J ends were trimmed by 4 bases and 5 bases, with 9 bases remaining between them. Germline V gene sequence: CDR1 SGHNT, CDR2 YYREEE (reference sequence). The CDR3 contains 13 residues. CDR3 amino acids: CASSPGLTGELFF. CDR3 nucleotides: TGTGCCAGCAGCCCGGGGTTAACCGGGGAGCTGTTTTTT.

This chain joins TRBV6-5 and TRBJ1-2; D call uncertain. CDR3 length: 12 residues. Trimming removed 0 bases from V and 8 bases from J, with 7 bases in between. Germline V lookup: CDR1 MNHEY, CDR2 SVGAGI. CDR3 sequence reads: CASSYSVGGYTF. The DNA of the CDR3 is TGTGCCAGCAGTTACTCTGTGGGAGGCTACACCTTC.

The chain joins TRBV19 to TRBJ2-4, with D perhaps matching TRBD2 (6 bases). The CDR3 has 13 residues. Looked up from germline, CDR1 is LNHDA and CDR2 is SQIVND (reference sequence). Trimming removed 5 bases at V and 7 bases at J, with 12 bases between. This CDR3 reads CASSLRGGNIQYF. DNA of the CDR3: TGTGCCAGTAGTCTTCGTGGGGGGAACATTCAGTACTTC.

This clone showed up just once. The rearrangement links TRBV11-1 to TRBJ1-5; the D gene is possibly TRBD1 (5 bases). CDR3 length: 16 residues. Germline V CDR1 and CDR2: SGHAT, FQDESV (reference sequence). V lost 2 bases to trimming and J lost 0 bases, with 11 bases between them. This chain's CDR3 is CASSLSGNASNQPQHF. CDR3 sequence (DNA): TGTGCCAGCAGCTTATCAGGGAACGCTAGCAATCAGCCCCAGCATTTT.

The chain combines TRBV15 with TRBJ2-7; D may be TRBD2 (5 bases). CDR3 length: 14 residues. The germline gives CDR1 LNHNV, CDR2 YYDKDF (reference sequence). The V end lost 3 bases, the J end lost 7 bases, and 16 bases lay between the germline ends. CDR3 in DNA: TGTGCCACCAGCAGGGGCGGACTCCGCTTGGAGCAGTACTTC. Translated, it gives CATSRGGLRLEQYF.

The chain combines TRBV19 with TRBJ2-7; 7 nucleotides match TRBD1. This CDR3 comprises 14 residues. CDR1 and CDR2 (germline): LNHDA, SQIVND (reference sequence). J lost 7 bases, V lost 7 bases, and 13 bases had no gene match. The CDR3 sequence: CASTPTGKYGEQYF. The DNA for the CDR3 is TGTGCCAGTACCCCGACAGGGAAATACGGAGAGCAGTACTTC. Supplemented by reference TRBV19 and TRBJ2-7, the full variable domain reads DGGITQSPKYLFRKEGQNVTLSCEQNLNHDAMYWYRQDPGQGLRLIYYSQIVNDFQKGDIAEGYSVSREKKESFPLTVTSAQKNPTAFYLCASTPTGKYGEQYFGPGTRLTVT.

The chain couples TRBV5-1 to TRBJ2-3; no definite D call. From germline, CDR1 is SGHRS and CDR2 YFSETQ. The length of the CDR3 is 14 residues. V was trimmed by 5 bases and J by 1 base, leaving 11 bases between them. The CDR3 is CASRLLLGTDTQYF. CDR3 DNA sequence: TGCGCCAGCAGACTCCTTCTAGGCACAGATACGCAGTATTTT.

The chain combines TRBV7-2 with TRBJ1-1; no firm D call. Trimming pared 3 bases from V and 4 bases from J, leaving 9 bases between. Germline-derived CDR1 and CDR2 are SGHTA and FQGNSA. The CDR3 runs to 13 residues. Here the CDR3 reads CASSFITGTEAFF. As DNA, the CDR3 is TGTGCCAGCAGCTTCATTACGGGCACTGAAGCTTTCTTT. Filled out from reference TRBV7-2 and TRBJ1-1, the complete variable domain reads GAGVSQSPSNKVTEKGKDVELRCDPISGHTALYWYRQSLGQGLEFLIYFQGNSAPDKSGLPSDRFSAERTGGSVSTLTIQRTQQEDSAVYLCASSFITGTEAFFGQGTRLTVV.

This chain connects TRBV5-1 to TRBJ1-2, with 7 bases aligning to TRBD1. Trimming cost V 5 bases and J 3 bases; bases outside gene matches: 7. Germline loops: CDR1 SGHRS, CDR2 YFSETQ. This CDR3 contains 14 residues. The CDR3 loop reads CASRKGATDYGYTF. CDR3 DNA: TGCGCCAGCAGAAAGGGGGCCACCGACTATGGCTACACCTTC.

This rearrangement joins TRBV12-3 or TRBV12-4 to TRBJ1-5; D is unclear. The CDR3 totals 12 residues. V was trimmed by 4 bases and J by 11 bases, leaving 12 bases between them. CDR3 sequence: CASSSSESAQHF. CDR3 DNA sequence: TGTGCCAGCAGTTCCTCCGAGTCAGCCCAGCATTTT.

V gene TRBV5-8 combines with J gene TRBJ1-2; TRBD1 might be the D (6 bases). Trimming shortened V by 2 bases and J by 8 bases, and 16 bases separated the two germline ends. Germline V gene lookup returns CDR1 SGHTS and CDR2 YDEGEE. This CDR3 region has 14 residues. This chain's CDR3 is CASSFGGARRGYTF. The CDR3 DNA is TGTGCCAGCAGCTTCGGGGGCGCGAGGCGCGGCTACACCTTC.

V gene TRBV5-1 combines with J gene TRBJ1-2, with D perhaps TRBD1 (6 bases). Trimming left V 4 bases short and J 1 base short, with 14 bases between. Germline lookup yields CDR1 SGHRS and CDR2 YFSETQ. This CDR3 has 15 residues. CDR3 sequence: CASSLDRLFNYGYTF. The CDR3 DNA sequence: TGCGCCAGCAGCCTAGACAGGCTATTTAACTATGGCTACACCTTC.